This passage covers 29 T cell receptor beta chains from one sample sequenced in a study of response to subunit inactivated influenza vaccine. TCRdb independently ran MiXCR on the RT-PCR reads; one entry per CDR3 protein. The table has 600,000 to 700,000 distinct CDR3 sequences, 12% to 15% seen once. The sequenced sample was PBMCs from blood, obtained 14 to 15 days before vaccination. These receptors originate from a man in his fifties who received an inactivated influenza vaccine.

This clonotype came up a few times. The gene calls are TRBV2 and TRBJ2-4; D is unresolved. Trimming cost V 0 bases and J 0 bases, with 15 bases left between them. This CDR3 has 18 residues. Germline V CDR1 and CDR2: SNHLY, FYNNEI. The CDR3 spells CASSEALLETEAKNIQYF. CDR3 sequence (DNA): TGTGCCAGCAGTGAAGCGCTTCTCGAAACAGAAGCCAAAAACATTCAGTACTTC. The full variable domain, rest sourced from reference TRBV2 and TRBJ2-4, is EPEVTQTPSHQVTQMGQEVILRCVPISNHLYFYWYRQILGQKVEFLVSFYNNEISEKSEIFDDQFSVERPDGSNFTLKIRSTKLEDSAMYFCASSEALLETEAKNIQYFGAGTRLSVL.

This clonotype appeared a few times. The chain has TRBV24-1 and TRBJ2-4, with 7 nucleotides matching TRBD1. Germline V gives CDR1 KGHDR, CDR2 SFDVKD. CDR3 length: 17 amino acids. J gave up 1 base and V 5 bases, and 10 bases lay outside the gene matches. DNA of the CDR3: TGTGCCACCAGTGGGTCAACAGGGGCCATGGCCAAAAACATTCAGTACTTC. This encodes CATSGSTGAMAKNIQYF.

This clonotype was counted a few times. V gene TRBV20-1 combines with J gene TRBJ1-4; no clear D gene. CDR1 and CDR2 (germline): DFQATT, SNEGSKA (reference sequence). The CDR3 spans 11 residues. The ends were cut back, 3 bases at V and 5 bases at J, with 4 bases in the middle. CDR3 sequence: CSARINEKLFF. CDR3 DNA sequence: TGCAGTGCTAGGATCAATGAAAAACTGTTTTTT.

This clonotype was seen a handful of times. V usage is TRBV7-2 and J usage is TRBJ2-5, with 12 positions matching TRBD2. The CDR3 length is 15 residues. Germline trimming cut 0 bases from V and 9 bases from J; bases unmatched to any gene: 5. Germline CDR1 reads SGHTA; CDR2 reads FQGNSA. In DNA, the CDR3 is TGTGCCAGCAGCTTAGCCCCTAGCGGGGGGGCGGCCCAGTACTTC. Encoded protein: CASSLAPSGGAAQYF.

This clonotype came up a few times. This chain joins TRBV7-9 and TRBJ2-3; 9 bases are shared with TRBD2. V dropped 5 bases and J dropped 0; count of bases not matched to a gene: 9. From germline, CDR1 is SEHNR and CDR2 FQNEAQ (reference sequence). This CDR3 has 17 residues. The CDR3: CASSAGTSLTSTDTQYF. CDR3 DNA: TGTGCCAGCAGCGCGGGGACTAGCCTAACTAGCACAGATACGCAGTATTTT.

The J gene is TRBJ1-3, the V gene TRBV7-2; D remains ambiguous. The germline gives CDR1 SGHTA, CDR2 FQGNSA. The V and J ends lost 1 base and 0 bases respectively, with 10 bases between them. The CDR3 has 16 residues. CDR3 residues: CASSLGSPSSGNTIYF. For the CDR3, the DNA is TGTGCCAGCAGCTTAGGGTCCCCCTCCTCTGGAAACACCATATATTTT.

This clonotype was counted many times. The V gene is TRBV4-2, the J gene TRBJ2-1, with TRBD2 matching over 8 bases. The V and J ends lost 0 bases and 10 bases, in that order; junction bases with no gene match: 8. The length of the CDR3 is 15 residues. Germline CDR1 LGHNA, CDR2 YNFKEQ. The CDR3 spells CASSQDREGAMEQFF. In nucleotides, the CDR3 is TGTGCCAGCAGCCAAGACCGGGAGGGAGCAATGGAGCAGTTCTTC.

This clonotype was observed a handful of times. This chain uses TRBV5-1 with TRBJ2-1, with TRBD2 matching 7 bases. The CDR3 totals 17 residues. With V trimmed by 1 base and J by 4 bases, 11 bases remained unmatched. CDR1 is SGHRS, CDR2 YFSETQ, per germline. The CDR3 region has the DNA TGCGCCAGCAGCTTGAGTGGGACTACGACCTGGTACAATGAGCAGTTCTTC. Amino acid sequence: CASSLSGTTTWYNEQFF.

The chain links TRBV3-1 to TRBJ2-7; TRBD1 or TRBD2 may be the D gene (5 bases each). CDR1 and CDR2 (germline): LGHDT, YNNKEL (reference sequence). Trimming took off 1 base at V and 3 bases at J, with 13 bases between the two ends. The CDR3 loop spans 15 amino acids. The CDR3 DNA follows: TGTGCCAGCAGCCAAGCCGCCGGGGCGCGCTACGAGCAGTACTTC. Amino acid sequence: CASSQAAGARYEQYF.

V gene TRBV20-1 combines with J gene TRBJ2-1; 13 bases agree with TRBD2. Losses at the gene ends were 2 bases for V and 4 bases for J; bases not matched to a gene: 2. CDR3 length: 15 amino acids. Germline V CDR1 and CDR2: DFQATT, SNEGSKA (reference sequence). The CDR3 DNA is TGCAGTGCTAGACCGACTAGCGGGGGGTACAATGAGCAGTTCTTC. Residues: CSARPTSGGYNEQFF.

This clonotype was seen at least ten times. The genes are TRBV24-1 and TRBJ2-5; 7 positions agree with TRBD1. The CDR3 has 15 amino acids. From germline, CDR1 is KGHDR and CDR2 SFDVKD. V trimming: 1 base; J trimming: 4 bases; junction bases outside the gene matches: 5. For the CDR3, the DNA is TGTGCCACCAGTGATTTCTCCAACAGGGGAGAGACCCAGTACTTC. Translated: CATSDFSNRGETQYF.

There are many counts of this clonotype. The J gene is TRBJ2-3, the V gene TRBV20-1, with TRBD2 matching 9 bases. The CDR3 consists of 15 residues. Germline loops: CDR1 DFQATT, CDR2 SNEGSKA (reference sequence). The V gene end was trimmed by 3 bases and the J gene end by 2 bases; junction bases not matched to a gene: 6. The CDR3: CSARNSGGNTDTQYF. CDR3 nucleotides: TGCAGTGCTAGGAACAGCGGGGGGAACACAGATACGCAGTATTTT.

This clonotype was counted a few times. The chain combines TRBV12-3 or TRBV12-4 with TRBJ2-3, with TRBD2 identical over 7 bases. This CDR3 spans 14 amino acids. The trim removed 6 bases at V and 4 bases at J, leaving 7 bases unmatched. CDR3 region: CASRGGNFADTQYF. CDR3 in DNA: TGTGCCAGCAGGGGGGGGAACTTTGCAGATACGCAGTATTTT.

The sample holds a few counts of this clonotype. The chain is built from TRBV5-6 and TRBJ2-5; D gene uncertain. Deletions cut 0 bases from V and 3 bases from J, with 9 bases between. The V gene's germline CDR1 is SGHDT and CDR2 YYEEEE. The CDR3 runs to 14 residues. The CDR3 coding sequence is TGTGCCAGCAGCTTGGATAGATTTGAAGAGACCCAGTACTTC. It specifies CASSLDRFEETQYF.

This clonotype was recorded at least ten times. The gene calls are TRBV5-1 and TRBJ2-3; D ambiguous. The V end was cut by 4 bases, the J end by 7 bases, with 10 bases between. The CDR3 is 12 amino acids. Germline CDR1 SGHRS, CDR2 YFSETQ. For the CDR3, the DNA is TGCGCCAGCAGCCTAAGCACGAATACGCAGTATTTT. Its translation: CASSLSTNTQYF.

This clonotype showed up many times. J is TRBJ2-1 and V is TRBV3-1; 9 positions match TRBD2. The CDR3 extends over 15 amino acids. V shed 3 bases and J 5 bases; nucleotides not matched to a gene: 5. The germline CDR1 and CDR2 sequences are LGHDT and YNNKEL (reference sequence). The CDR3 nucleotides are TGTGCCAGCAGCCATACGACTAGCGGAAACAATGAGCAGTTCTTC. Amino acid sequence: CASSHTTSGNNEQFF.

V is TRBV7-2 and J is TRBJ1-1; 10 nucleotides match TRBD1. The CDR3 runs to 15 residues. Germline lookup yields CDR1 SGHTA and CDR2 FQGNSA. V gave up 5 bases and J gave up 6 bases; unmatched junction bases: 9. The CDR3 region has the DNA TGTGCCAGCAGCCCCAGTTCCGGGACAGGGGCTGAAGCTTTCTTT. Its translation: CASSPSSGTGAEAFF.

The V and J genes are TRBV5-6 and TRBJ2-7, with 7 bases that match TRBD1. From germline, CDR1 is SGHDT and CDR2 YYEEEE. The CDR3 runs to 13 residues. V gave up 3 bases and J gave up 4 bases; unmatched junction bases: 4. The CDR3 DNA follows: TGTGCCAGCAGCTGGGGGACAGAGTACGAGCAGTACTTC. Its protein product is CASSWGTEYEQYF.

In this sample, this clonotype turned up a few times. The chain links TRBV29-1 to TRBJ2-2; 10 bases line up with TRBD1. Germline CDR1 is SQVTM and CDR2 is ANQGSEA. The CDR3 covers 14 residues. Unmatched junction bases numbered 6, after V lost 4 bases and J lost 7 bases. CDR3 in DNA: TGCAGCGTTGGGACAGGGGGTATTCACGGGGAGCTGTTTTTT. It translates to CSVGTGGIHGELFF.

Only a few counts were recorded for this clonotype. The rearrangement joins TRBV6-2 or TRBV6-3 to TRBJ1-6; TRBD1 matches 9 bases. Germline trimming cut 2 bases from V and 10 bases from J; bases unmatched to any gene: 6. Germline V CDR1 and CDR2: MNHEY, SVGEGT. This CDR3 is built from 15 residues. CDR3 in DNA: TGTGCCAGCAGTTACGCCGGACAGGGGAGCTCACCCCTCCACTTT. This encodes CASSYAGQGSSPLHF.

The V call is TRBV11-1, the J call TRBJ2-3, with 13 positions matching TRBD2. V trimming: 4 bases; J trimming: 7 bases; junction bases outside the gene matches: 14. Germline CDR1 SGHAT, CDR2 FQDESV (reference sequence). CDR3 size: 18 residues. CDR3 loop: CASSSRGLTSGRSYTQYF. In DNA, the CDR3 is TGTGCCAGCAGCTCACGAGGACTGACTAGCGGGAGGAGTTATACGCAGTATTTT.

The chain joins TRBV6-5 to TRBJ1-1, with D unclear. This CDR3 has 13 amino acids. Trimming removed 2 bases from V and 1 base from J, with 5 bases in between. From germline, CDR1 is MNHEY and CDR2 SVGAGI. CDR3: CASSYVQNTEAFF. CDR3 nucleotides: TGTGCCAGCAGTTACGTCCAGAACACTGAAGCTTTCTTT.

This rearrangement joins TRBV7-2 to TRBJ2-5, with D perhaps given as TRBD1 or TRBD2 (5 bases each). V dropped 1 base and J dropped 2 bases, with 14 bases sitting between them. Germline CDR1 and CDR2: SGHTA and FQGNSA. The CDR3 length is 16 residues. CDR3 amino acids: CASSLGVGTVQETQYF. CDR3 coding DNA: TGTGCCAGCAGCTTAGGGGTTGGGACGGTACAAGAGACCCAGTACTTC. The full variable domain, in which reference TRBV7-2 and TRBJ2-5 provide the parts outside the CDR3, is GAGVSQSPSNKVTEKGKDVELRCDPISGHTALYWYRQSLGQGLEFLIYFQGNSAPDKSGLPSDRFSAERTGGSVSTLTIQRTQQEDSAVYLCASSLGVGTVQETQYFGPGTRLLVL.

The rearrangement uses TRBV5-1 and TRBJ1-2; a possible D gene is TRBD1 (5 bases). The CDR3 is 14 residues long. V lost 0 bases and J 8 bases, leaving 14 bases between the germline ends. Looked up from germline, CDR1 is SGHRS and CDR2 is YFSETQ. The CDR3 coding sequence is TGCGCCAGCAGCTTGGCCGGCAGGGCGGAGGGCTACACCTTC. Translating gives CASSLAGRAEGYTF.

This clonotype was seen ten or more times. The rearrangement uses TRBV2 and TRBJ2-1, with D perhaps TRBD1 (6 bases). The germline V gene has CDR1 SNHLY and CDR2 FYNNEI. This CDR3 has 13 residues. Trimming removed 6 bases at V and 5 bases at J, with 11 bases between. The chain's CDR3 is CASSATGNNEQFF. The DNA for the CDR3 is TGTGCCAGCAGCGCGACAGGCAACAATGAGCAGTTCTTC.

This clonotype has ten or more counts. The chain links TRBV10-3 to TRBJ1-3; D unclear. This CDR3 is built from 15 residues. The V gene lost 3 bases and the J gene lost 3 bases, with 12 bases spanning the gap. Germline CDR1 and CDR2: ENHRY and SYGVKD. CDR3 loop: CAISDPAGGGNTIYF. The CDR3 nucleotides are TGTGCCATCAGTGATCCGGCCGGAGGTGGAAACACCATATATTTT.

This clonotype was found a few times. The gene calls are TRBV30 and TRBJ2-7, with 7 bases lining up with TRBD2. The CDR3 sequence is 15 residues long. After removal of 2 bases from V and 0 bases from J, the junction contained 7 bases not matched to a gene. Germline CDR1 reads GTSNPN; CDR2 reads SVGIG (reference sequence). The CDR3 sequence: CAWSTHLAGSYEQYF. Written as DNA, the CDR3 is TGTGCCTGGAGTACCCACTTAGCGGGCTCCTACGAGCAGTACTTC.

This clonotype appeared a few times. The V gene is TRBV7-2, the J gene TRBJ2-2; 7 positions agree with TRBD1. CDR3 length: 13 amino acids. With V trimmed by 6 bases and J by 7 bases, 5 bases remained unmatched. Germline CDR1 and CDR2: SGHTA and FQGNSA. CDR3 nucleotide sequence: TGTGCCAGCAGTTCACAGGGGATCGGGGAGCTGTTTTTT. Its translation is CASSSQGIGELFF.

This clonotype was counted between two and nine times. The genes are TRBV24-1 and TRBJ2-1, with D hard to call. Germline assignment: CDR1 KGHDR and CDR2 SFDVKD. Trimming cost V 3 bases and J 4 bases, with 15 bases left between them. CDR3 size: 16 residues. In nucleotides, the CDR3 is TGTGCCACCAGTGATAAAAAACGGAAGCCTTACAATGAGCAGTTCTTC. Its protein is CATSDKKRKPYNEQFF.